This TCR beta chain was captured in a study of vaccination and CD4 T cells after COVID-19. The time point was: late sampling 161 to 241 days after vaccination in a few convalescent patients. Treatment specified: approximately 9-day PBMC culture with coronavirus spike peptide pools or control peptides (ViraFEST assay). ViraFEST stimulated the growth of antigen-specific T cells using peptide pools and subsequently profiled their TCRs by sequencing. Germline CDR1 reads SQVTM; CDR2 reads ANQGSEA. The CDR3 has 10 residues. Losses at the gene ends were 7 bases for V and 9 bases for J; bases not matched to a gene: 2. Of note for this clonotype: The antigen remains unidentified.

Cultured CD4+ T cell DNA was sequenced using the Oncomine TCR Beta short-read assay. Via MiXCR, TCRdb re-called the PCR reads, giving one row per CDR3 protein. The repertoire includes tens of thousands of distinct CDR3 sequences, 30% to 45% of them detected once, and under 10% sits in the top ten. This receptor was obtained from a human donor who had recovered from COVID-19. The J gene is TRBJ2-1, the V gene TRBV29-1; 8 bases map to TRBD1. This material consisted of CD4+ T cells from blood, cultured in vitro, taken about 7 months after SARS-CoV-2 vaccination. The CDR3 DNA sequence: TGCAGCGGACAGGGGTTTGAGCAGTTCTTC. Residues: CSGQGFEQFF.